A selection of T cell receptor beta chains follows, all from one sample in a study of T-cell memory formation after mild COVID-19. TCRdb ran MiXCR on the 5' RACE reads and lists one entry per CDR3 protein. Of under 250,000 distinct CDR3 sequences detected, approximately 15% appear once; the ten largest clones hold 2.1%. Input material: PBMCs or a T cell subset sorted from them (not recorded which). Source of these receptors: an adult woman who had mild COVID-19 (a few samples of this study predate the infection). Cell type and time point are not known. Both conserved end residues are part of each CDR3. The D gene is left open where the match is weak. Rows may omit the clone size; those that give it use once, few, many or a size class.

>many|TRBJ2-3|TRBD2|TRBV20-1
CSAKGLAGLRF
TGCAGTGCGAAAGGACTAGCGGGACTTCGTTTT
>few|TRBJ2-1|-|TRBV7-7
CASSSLENNEQFF
TGTGCCAGCAGCTCCCTGGAAAATAATGAGCAGTTCTTC
>few|TRBJ2-1|-|TRBV7-2
CASSLGKAYNEQFF
TGTGCCAGCAGCTTAGGAAAAGCCTACAATGAGCAGTTCTTC
>few|TRBJ2-1|TRBD2|TRBV7-3
CASSPGLAGLSYQFF
TGTGCCAGCAGCCCCGGACTAGCGGGACTTTCTTACCAGTTCTTC
>many|TRBJ1-2|-|TRBV20-1
CSASGWRDGYTF
TGCAGTGCTAGCGGTTGGAGGGATGGCTACACCTTC
>-|TRBJ2-5|-|TRBV29-1
CSAKRQETQYF
TGCAGCGCTAAGCGGCAAGAGACCCAGTACTTC
>many|TRBJ2-5|TRBD2|TRBV5-1
CASSFNSRTSGETQYF
TGCGCCAGCAGCTTCAACTCCCGGACTAGCGGGGAGACCCAGTACTTC
>-|TRBJ1-5|TRBD1|TRBV20-1
CSGGRGQPQHF
TGCAGTGGTGGCAGGGGGCAGCCCCAGCATTTT
>few|TRBJ1-2|-|TRBV5-1
CASSPDSHYGYTF
TGCGCCAGCAGCCCGGACAGCCACTATGGCTACACCTTC
>few|TRBJ1-5|-|TRBV20-1
CSALVGERGNQPQHF
TGCAGTGCACTAGTGGGGGAGAGGGGCAATCAGCCCCAGCATTTT
>-|TRBJ2-2|-|TRBV29-1
CSVERGSNTGELFF
TGCAGCGTTGAACGCGGATCAAACACCGGGGAGCTGTTTTTT
>-|TRBJ2-1|TRBD2|TRBV5-5
CASSSLAGGFYNEQFF
TGTGCCAGCAGCTCGCTAGCGGGAGGTTTCTACAATGAGCAGTTCTTC
>-|TRBJ2-1|TRBD2|TRBV29-1
CSVGDGGGYNEQFF
TGCAGCGTTGGGGATGGCGGGGGATACAATGAGCAGTTCTTC
>-|TRBJ2-3|TRBD2|TRBV5-1
CASSLSGGTGDTQYF
TGCGCCAGCAGCTTGAGCGGGGGCACAGGAGATACGCAGTATTTT
>-|TRBJ2-2|-|TRBV3-1
CASSRPTGELFF
TGTGCCAGCAGCCGCCCCACCGGGGAGCTGTTTTTT
>few|TRBJ2-1|-|TRBV5-5
CASSLAWDLGNEQFF
TGTGCCAGCAGCTTGGCATGGGACTTGGGCAATGAGCAGTTCTTC
>few|TRBJ1-2|-|TRBV7-2
CASSSYQVWYGYTF
TGTGCCAGCAGCTCTTACCAGGTGTGGTATGGCTACACCTTC
>few|TRBJ2-1|-|TRBV5-4
CASSLPASYNEQFF
TGTGCCAGCAGCTTGCCAGCCTCCTACAATGAGCAGTTCTTC
>many|TRBJ2-1|-|TRBV24-1
CATSGQGANSYNEQFF
TGTGCCACCAGTGGGCAGGGAGCTAACTCCTACAATGAGCAGTTCTTC
>-|TRBJ1-6|TRBD1|TRBV11-2
CASSLGDRGSNSPLHF
TGTGCCAGCAGCTTAGGGGACAGGGGTTCCAATTCACCCCTCCACTTT
>-|TRBJ1-1|-|TRBV19
CASSRSAIMNTEAFF
TGTGCCAGTAGTAGGTCGGCAATAATGAACACTGAAGCTTTCTTT
>-|TRBJ1-2|TRBD1|TRBV5-1
CASSLDSSTDRANGYTF
TGCGCCAGCAGCTTGGACTCAAGCACGGACAGGGCAAATGGCTACACCTTC